This T cell receptor beta chain was retrieved from a study of T cell responses to AZD1222 COVID-19 vaccine. Study-level findings and limits: Regions left unmutated in variants are reportedly the target of nearly half of spike-specific TCRs.

Trimming cost V 6 bases and J 4 bases, with 13 bases left between them. CDR1 is MNHEY, CDR2 SVGAGI, per germline. The CDR3 runs to 14 residues. Assay used: immunoSEQ multiplex PCR; TCRdb lists only in-frame clones, some missing. The data show under 70,000 clones, with roughly 80% seen just once and roughly 5.1% held by the top ten. With regard to this clone: Its antigen remains unknown.

This TCR derives from an adult who received the AZD1222 COVID-19 vaccine. Here the sequenced sample was peripheral blood, taken 28 days after the second AZD1222 dose. The chain recombines TRBV6-5 with TRBJ1-3; D unclear. The chain's CDR3 is CASSLPGPGNTIYF. The DNA of the CDR3 is TGTGCCAGCAGCCTCCCCGGACCGGGAAACACCATATATTTT.